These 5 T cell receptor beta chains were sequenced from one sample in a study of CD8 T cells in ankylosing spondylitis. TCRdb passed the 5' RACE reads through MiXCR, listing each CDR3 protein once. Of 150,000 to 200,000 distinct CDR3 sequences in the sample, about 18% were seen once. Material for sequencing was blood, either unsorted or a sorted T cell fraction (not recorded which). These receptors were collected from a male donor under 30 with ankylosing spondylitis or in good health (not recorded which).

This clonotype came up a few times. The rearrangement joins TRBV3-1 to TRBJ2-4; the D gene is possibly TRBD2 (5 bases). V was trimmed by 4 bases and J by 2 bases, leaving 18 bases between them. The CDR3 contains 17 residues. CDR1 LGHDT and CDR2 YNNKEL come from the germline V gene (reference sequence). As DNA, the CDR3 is TGTGCCAGCAGCCGAGACCCCCTCCGGGGATCCAAAAACATTCAGTACTTC. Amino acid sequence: CASSRDPLRGSKNIQYF. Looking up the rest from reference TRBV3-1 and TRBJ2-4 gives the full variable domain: DTAVSQTPKYLVTQMGNDKSIKCEQNLGHDTMYWYKQDSKKFLKIMFSYNNKELIINETVPNRFSPKSPDKAHLNLHINSLELGDSAVYFCASSRDPLRGSKNIQYFGAGTRLSVL.

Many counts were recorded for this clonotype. CDR3 sequence (DNA): TGTGCCAGCAGCGTAGGTAGCGGGAGAAAGAGGGGGGCCAAAAACATTCAGTACTTC. Amino acid sequence: CASSVGSGRKRGAKNIQYF. The chain has TRBV9 and TRBJ2-4; TRBD2 matches 9 bases. CDR1 and CDR2 (germline): SGDLS, YYNGEE. This CDR3 contains 19 residues. The V segment lost 0 bases and the J segment 1 base; nucleotides outside the gene matches: 11.

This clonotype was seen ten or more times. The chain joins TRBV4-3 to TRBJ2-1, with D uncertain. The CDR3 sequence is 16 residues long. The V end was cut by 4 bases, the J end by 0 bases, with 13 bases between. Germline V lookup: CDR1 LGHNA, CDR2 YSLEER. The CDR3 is CASSPLSESSYNEQFF. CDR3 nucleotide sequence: TGCGCCAGCAGCCCCCTCTCGGAGAGCTCCTACAATGAGCAGTTCTTC.

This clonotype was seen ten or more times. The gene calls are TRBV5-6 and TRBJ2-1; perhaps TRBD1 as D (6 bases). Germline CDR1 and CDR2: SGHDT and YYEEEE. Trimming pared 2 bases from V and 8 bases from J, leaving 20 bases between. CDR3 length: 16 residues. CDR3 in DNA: TGTGCCAGCAGCTTCTTGCAAGACAGGTCGGTCGATGAGCAGTTCTTC. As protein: CASSFLQDRSVDEQFF.

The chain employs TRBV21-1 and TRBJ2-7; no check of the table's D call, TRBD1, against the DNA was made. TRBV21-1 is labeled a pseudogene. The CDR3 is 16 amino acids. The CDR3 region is CASRIHRDQRLYEQYF. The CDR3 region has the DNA TGTGCCAGCAGAATCCACCGGGACCAACGCCTCTACGAGCAGTACTTC.